Shown below are 28 T cell receptor beta chains from a single sample sequenced in a study of cytomegalovirus exposure and HLA in healthy donors. The assay was immunoSEQ multiplex PCR, and TCRdb's table has in-frame clones only and misses some. The profile shows 150,000 to 250,000 clones, about 81% of them singletons. Input material: PBMCs. All receptors come from a woman aged 30 to 39 in good health and CMV-seronegative.

This chain joins TRBV28 and TRBJ1-1, with a tentative D call TRBD1 (6 bases). The germline V and J ends were trimmed by 5 bases and 2 bases, with 15 bases remaining between them. The CDR3 runs 15 residues. The germline V gene has CDR1 MDHEN and CDR2 SYDVKM. The CDR3 protein is CASSLRTALNTEAFF. The CDR3 nucleotides read TGTGCCAGCAGTCTACGGACAGCCTTAAACACTGAAGCTTTCTTT. Full variable domain (missing parts from reference TRBV28 and TRBJ1-1): DVKVTQSSRYLVKRTGEKVFLECVQDMDHENMFWYRQDPGLGLRLIYFSYDVKMKEKGDIPEGYSVSREKKERFSLILESASTNQTSMYLCASSLRTALNTEAFFGQGTRLTVV.

CDR3 sequence: CASRIPGLNNEQFF. The CDR3, as DNA: TGTGCCAGCAGAATTCCGGGACTAAACAATGAGCAGTTCTTC. The gene calls are TRBV6-6 and TRBJ2-1, with 7 bases lining up with TRBD2. The CDR3 contains 14 residues. Germline-derived CDR1 and CDR2 are MNHNY and SVGAGI (reference sequence). Germline trimming cut 6 bases from V and 5 bases from J; bases unmatched to any gene: 7.

J is TRBJ2-7 and V is TRBV11-1; 7 bases are shared with TRBD1. Germline V gene data show CDR1 as SGHAT and CDR2 as FQDESV (reference sequence). J gave up 3 bases and V 5 bases, and 4 bases lay outside the gene matches. CDR3 length: 13 residues. This chain's CDR3 is CASSLTGIYEQYF. DNA of the CDR3: TGTGCCAGCAGCCTGACAGGGATCTACGAGCAGTACTTC. The whole variable domain, remainder taken from reference TRBV11-1 and TRBJ2-7, is EAEVAQSPRYKITEKSQAVAFWCDPISGHATLYWYRQILGQGPELLVQFQDESVVDDSQLPKDRFSAERLKGVDSTLKIQPAELGDSAMYLCASSLTGIYEQYFGPGTRLTVT.

The chain has TRBV2 and TRBJ2-5, with TRBD1 as a possible D gene (5 bases). The CDR3 sequence is 13 residues long. The V gene lost 6 bases and the J gene lost 4 bases, with 12 bases spanning the gap. CDR1 and CDR2 from the germline V gene are SNHLY and FYNNEI. The DNA of the CDR3 is TGTGCCAGCAGCCGACAGTACCCAGAGACCCAGTACTTC. Translation gives CASSRQYPETQYF.

The V gene is TRBV6-5, the J gene TRBJ2-1; D is unresolved. The germline V gene has CDR1 MNHEY and CDR2 SVGAGI. V gave up 0 bases and J gave up 2 bases, with 11 bases separating them. The CDR3 length is 16 residues. The CDR3 spells CASSYSLATTYNEQFF. CDR3 nucleotide sequence: TGTGCCAGCAGTTACTCCCTCGCTACCACCTACAATGAGCAGTTCTTC.

In this sample, this clone turned up a few times. DNA of the CDR3: TGCGCCAGCAGCCTTCTGGGGGCTGGCTACACCTTC. This encodes CASSLLGAGYTF. V is TRBV5-1 and J is TRBJ1-2; D is perhaps TRBD1 (6 bases). The CDR3 loop spans 12 amino acids. Trimming left V 4 bases short and J 7 bases short, with 11 bases between. Germline CDR1 is SGHRS and CDR2 is YFSETQ.

This chain links TRBV10-2 with TRBJ2-2; 7 bases are shared with TRBD2. The V segment lost 6 bases and the J segment 4 bases; nucleotides outside the gene matches: 8. Germline CDR1 WSHSY, CDR2 SAAADI. The CDR3 covers 15 residues. The CDR3 nucleotides are TGCGCCAGCAGCGGAAGCGGGAAGGGCACCGGGGAGCTGTTTTTT. Its translation: CASSGSGKGTGELFF.

The chain links TRBV6-5 to TRBJ2-2; TRBD1 agrees at 8 bases. The CDR3 sequence is 15 residues long. The germline V gene has CDR1 MNHEY and CDR2 SVGAGI. With 5 bases clipped from V and 1 base from J, the junction kept 3 bases outside the gene matches. The CDR3 bases are TGTGCCAGCAGTCACGGGACAGGGAACACCGGGGAGCTGTTTTTT. Its protein product is CASSHGTGNTGELFF.

This clone was seen a handful of times. The rearrangement joins TRBV4-2 to TRBJ2-2; the match to TRBD1 covers 8 bases. The CDR3 loop spans 13 amino acids. V trimming: 4 bases; J trimming: 6 bases; junction bases outside the gene matches: 1. Germline assignment: CDR1 LGHNA and CDR2 YNFKEQ. CDR3 loop: CASSPQGAGELFF. CDR3 DNA sequence: TGTGCCAGCAGCCCACAGGGGGCCGGGGAGCTGTTTTTT.

This chain uses TRBV2 with TRBJ2-2; D unclear. V lost 2 bases to trimming and J lost 0 bases, with 16 bases between them. CDR3 length: 18 amino acids. Germline CDR1 and CDR2: SNHLY and FYNNEI. CDR3 nucleotide sequence: TGTGCCAGCAGTGAACCCCAATTCGACTGGACGAACACCGGGGAGCTGTTTTTT. This sequence encodes CASSEPQFDWTNTGELFF.

The V gene is TRBV4-1, the J gene TRBJ2-1; perhaps TRBD1 as D (5 bases). Per germline, CDR1 MGHRA and CDR2 YSYEKL. The CDR3 consists of 13 residues. V gave up 3 bases and J gave up 10 bases, with 13 bases separating them. CDR3 bases: TGCGCCAGCAGCCAGCTACAGGTGCCCGAGCAGTTCTTC. The encoded protein is CASSQLQVPEQFF.

The chain recombines TRBV19 with TRBJ2-7, with TRBD1 matching over 8 bases. The CDR3 is made up of 14 amino acids. Germline values: CDR1 LNHDA, CDR2 SQIVND (reference sequence). The ends lost 1 base at V and 5 bases at J; junction bases unmatched: 4. The CDR3 region has the DNA TGTGCCAGTAGTATAGTGAGGGGACAGGACGAGCAGTACTTC. The encoded protein is CASSIVRGQDEQYF.

In this sample, this clone turned up once. This chain connects TRBV4-1 to TRBJ2-7; TRBD1 aligns across 8 bases. This CDR3 is built from 15 residues. V shed 1 base and J 4 bases; nucleotides not matched to a gene: 6. The V gene's germline CDR1 is MGHRA and CDR2 YSYEKL. The CDR3 protein is CASSQAAGTGYEQYF. CDR3 DNA sequence: TGCGCCAGCAGCCAAGCAGCCGGGACAGGTTACGAGCAGTACTTC.

This rearrangement joins TRBV18 to TRBJ2-3, with 10 bases matching TRBD2. J lost 2 bases, V lost 3 bases, and 5 bases had no gene match. This CDR3 is built from 16 residues. Germline V gene data show CDR1 as KGHSH and CDR2 as LQKENI. The CDR3 loop reads CASSPRLAGVTDTQYF. The CDR3, as DNA: TGTGCCAGCTCACCCAGACTAGCGGGCGTCACAGATACGCAGTATTTT.

The V call is TRBV5-1, the J call TRBJ2-5, with TRBD2 identical over 15 bases. Trimming removed 4 bases from V and 7 bases from J; junction bases left unmatched: 14. Per the germline V gene, CDR1 is SGHRS and CDR2 is YFSETQ. This CDR3 is built from 18 residues. Here the CDR3 DNA reads TGCGCCAGCAGCCCGGGACTAGCGGGGGGACCTTCCAGAGCGACCCAGTACTTC. Residues: CASSPGLAGGPSRATQYF.

This chain links TRBV11-2 with TRBJ2-1, with D possibly being TRBD2 (6 bases). CDR1 and CDR2 (germline): SGHAT, FQNNGV. Trimming cost V 5 bases and J 1 base, with 15 bases left between them. The CDR3 loop spans 16 amino acids. The CDR3 DNA follows: TGTGCCAGCAGCCTCCTAGGCCGGGGGTCCTACAATGAGCAGTTCTTC. Translating gives CASSLLGRGSYNEQFF. The full variable domain, with the rest looked up from reference TRBV11-2 and TRBJ2-1, is EAGVAQSPRYKIIEKRQSVAFWCNPISGHATLYWYQQILGQGPKLLIQFQNNGVVDDSQLPKDRFSAERLKGVDSTLKIQPAKLEDSAVYLCASSLLGRGSYNEQFFGPGTRLTVL.

This clone was seen a few times. The rearrangement joins TRBV6-1 to TRBJ1-3, with D hard to call. The CDR3 is 12 amino acids. The germline CDR1 and CDR2 sequences are MNHNS and SASEGT. DNA of the CDR3: TGTGCAACCGGGGACTCTGGAAACACCATATATTTT. Protein sequence: CATGDSGNTIYF.

The J gene is TRBJ2-7, the V gene TRBV30, with D unresolved. Germline CDR1 is GTSNPN and CDR2 is SVGIG (reference sequence). The length of the CDR3 is 15 residues. V shed 2 bases and J shed 2 bases, with 16 bases lying between them. CDR3 DNA sequence: TGTGCCTGGAGTCCCCTCCTAACGGTTCCCTACGAGCAGTACTTC. This encodes CAWSPLLTVPYEQYF.

This clone was counted at least ten times. This chain uses TRBV5-1 with TRBJ1-4; possible D gene TRBD1, 6 bases. V was clipped by 0 bases and J by 14 bases, with 17 bases between them. Germline V lookup: CDR1 SGHRS, CDR2 YFSETQ. This CDR3 is 14 amino acids long. Here the CDR3 reads CASSLGQGQIRLFF. CDR3 coding DNA: TGCGCCAGCAGCTTGGGTCAGGGGCAAATCAGGCTGTTTTTT.

The table lists this clone with a count of one. The genes are TRBV6-6 and TRBJ2-7; TRBD2 is a possible D gene (6 bases). The germline CDR1 and CDR2 sequences are MNHNY and SVGAGI (reference sequence). Between the trimmed V and J ends, which lost 6 bases and 3 bases, there was a span of 15 bases. The length of the CDR3 is 14 residues. Here the CDR3 reads CASSPPGLLYEQYF. In nucleotides, the CDR3 is TGTGCCAGCAGCCCACCGGGACTTCTCTACGAGCAGTACTTC.

The V gene is TRBV5-1, the J gene TRBJ2-3; tentatively, D is TRBD1 (6 bases). This CDR3 contains 15 residues. The germline V and J ends were trimmed by 1 base and 0 bases, with 9 bases remaining between them. CDR1 is SGHRS and CDR2 is YFSETQ in the germline V gene. The DNA for the CDR3 is TGCGCCAGCAGCTTGACAGGGCCTAGCACAGATACGCAGTATTTT. It translates to CASSLTGPSTDTQYF.

The rearrangement links TRBV6-5 to TRBJ2-6; D perhaps matches TRBD1 (5 bases). Germline values: CDR1 MNHEY, CDR2 SVGAGI. Deletions cut 6 bases from V and 0 bases from J, with 9 bases between. The CDR3 runs to 15 residues. The CDR3 nucleotides read TGTGCCAGCAGCTGGCAGGGCTCTGGGGCCAACGTCCTGACTTTC. This sequence encodes CASSWQGSGANVLTF.

The chain couples TRBV6-1 to TRBJ1-5; perhaps TRBD1 as D (6 bases). The CDR3 is made up of 17 amino acids. V lost 3 bases to trimming and J lost 7 bases, with 22 bases between them. Looked up from germline, CDR1 is MNHNS and CDR2 is SASEGT. The CDR3 protein is CASSDRTRQVSGQPQHF. CDR3 bases: TGTGCCAGCAGTGATCGTACTCGACAGGTTTCGGGGCAGCCCCAGCATTTT.

The CDR3 loop is CASSSTGVDYGYTF. In DNA form, the CDR3 reads TGCGCCAGCAGCTCGACAGGGGTGGACTATGGCTACACCTTC. The chain recombines TRBV5-1 with TRBJ1-2; TRBD1 matches at 8 bases. Germline CDR1 is SGHRS and CDR2 is YFSETQ. This CDR3 has 14 residues. J was trimmed by 3 bases and V by 3 bases; bases with no gene match: 4.

The chain combines TRBV30 with TRBJ2-3, with 12 nucleotides matching TRBD1. The CDR3 loop spans 16 amino acids. Per the germline V gene, CDR1 is GTSNPN and CDR2 is SVGIG (reference sequence). V dropped 0 bases and J dropped 5; count of bases not matched to a gene: 6. CDR3 loop: CAWSVGGQGAGDTQYF. CDR3 DNA: TGTGCCTGGAGTGTAGGGGGACAGGGGGCAGGAGATACGCAGTATTTT.

J is TRBJ1-2 and V is TRBV12-5; TRBD1 matches at 9 bases. Germline V gives CDR1 LGHNT, CDR2 FRNRAP. V gave up 6 bases and J gave up 5 bases; unmatched junction bases: 4. The CDR3 contains 13 residues. CDR3 nucleotides: TGTGCTAGTGGACCCGGACAGGGGTATGGCTACACCTTC. Its translation is CASGPGQGYGYTF. The whole variable domain, filled in from reference TRBV12-5 and TRBJ1-2, reads DARVTQTPRHKVTEMGQEVTMRCQPILGHNTVFWYRQTMMQGLELLAYFRNRAPLDDSGMPKDRFSAEMPDATLATLKIQPSEPRDSAVYFCASGPGQGYGYTFGSGTRLTVV.

This clone was seen more than once but under ten times. The rearrangement links TRBV19 to TRBJ2-7; D is uncertain. Trimming removed 1 base at V and 0 bases at J, with 7 bases between. In germline, CDR1 is LNHDA, CDR2 SQIVND (reference sequence). The length of the CDR3 is 14 residues. For the CDR3, the DNA is TGTGCCAGTAGTATAGGTGCGAGCTCCTACGAGCAGTACTTC. Translation gives CASSIGASSYEQYF.

V usage is TRBV4-2 and J usage is TRBJ2-5; D is ambiguous. This CDR3 contains 15 residues. V lost 0 bases to trimming and J lost 5 bases, with 13 bases between them. Germline V CDR1 and CDR2: LGHNA, YNFKEQ. The CDR3 DNA follows: TGTGCCAGCAGCCAAGAGGGCTCCCCCGAGGAGACCCAGTACTTC. Translation gives CASSQEGSPEETQYF.